This passage covers 30 T cell receptor beta chains from one sample sequenced in a study of shared clonotypes between healthy human individuals. TCRdb's copy holds only in-frame clones and misses some; the assay was immunoSEQ multiplex PCR. The sample holds hundreds of thousands of clones, 73% seen once. What was sequenced was memory CD4+ T cells sorted from blood. This sample's subset: CD45RA-negative fraction. Receptor source: a woman under 40 in good health.

V usage is TRBV28 and J usage is TRBJ2-2, with TRBD2 matching over 9 bases. V shed 6 bases, J shed 6 bases, and the junction held 8 bases outside the gene matches. Germline values: CDR1 MDHEN, CDR2 SYDVKM. This CDR3 has 15 residues. This CDR3 is CASRGAGGTSGELFF. The CDR3 region has the DNA TGTGCCAGCAGGGGAGCGGGAGGTACTTCCGGGGAGCTGTTTTTT.

This chain links TRBV2 with TRBJ1-5, with unresolved D. This CDR3 has 14 residues. Trimming pared 0 bases from V and 2 bases from J, leaving 5 bases between. Germline values: CDR1 SNHLY, CDR2 FYNNEI. The CDR3 is CASSEARGNQPQHF. For the CDR3, the DNA is TGTGCCAGCAGTGAAGCCCGGGGCAATCAGCCCCAGCATTTT.

This sequence joins TRBV28 and TRBJ1-5; unclear D gene. Deletions cut 7 bases from V and 0 bases from J, with 19 bases between. CDR1 MDHEN and CDR2 SYDVKM come from the germline V gene. The CDR3 has 17 amino acids. CDR3 DNA sequence: TGTGCCAGCACCCTGGACCTAAACCAGTATAGCAATCAGCCCCAGCATTTT. Translation: CASTLDLNQYSNQPQHF.

The table lists this clone with many counts. V is TRBV11-2 and J is TRBJ2-1; D is unclear. CDR1 is SGHAT, CDR2 FQNNGV, per germline. Trimming took off 5 bases at V and 7 bases at J, with 15 bases between the two ends. The CDR3 consists of 14 residues. This chain's CDR3 is CASSPSGPTNEQFF. DNA of the CDR3: TGTGCCAGCAGCCCATCAGGACCGACTAATGAGCAGTTCTTC.

The chain recombines TRBV13 with TRBJ1-2, with D maybe TRBD1 (5 bases). The CDR3 is made up of 13 amino acids. Germline V gene sequence: CDR1 PRHDT, CDR2 FYEKMQ (reference sequence). The V gene lost 0 bases and the J gene lost 7 bases, with 9 bases spanning the gap. Written as DNA, the CDR3 is TGTGCCAGCAGCTTAGGTCAGGGTGTTGGCTACACCTTC. Amino acid sequence: CASSLGQGVGYTF.

This clone was seen a few times. V is TRBV6-1 and J is TRBJ1-5; no definite D call. There are 17 residues in the CDR3. The germline V gene has CDR1 MNHNS and CDR2 SASEGT. The V end lost 3 bases, the J end lost 1 base, and 16 bases lay between the germline ends. CDR3 protein: CASSDFIWRPSNQPQHF. The DNA for the CDR3 is TGTGCCAGCAGTGATTTTATCTGGAGGCCGAGCAATCAGCCCCAGCATTTT.

This chain uses TRBV2 with TRBJ2-1, with D tentatively TRBD2 (6 bases). From germline, CDR1 is SNHLY and CDR2 FYNNEI. Trimming left V 6 bases short and J 9 bases short, with 15 bases between. This CDR3 contains 13 residues. CDR3 in DNA: TGTGCCAGCAGCGGTCAGCTAGCGAGTGAGCAGTTCTTC. Residues: CASSGQLASEQFF.

As concerns this clone: Other DNA sequences in the same sample also yield this CDR3. The rearrangement links TRBV15 to TRBJ1-2, with 8 bases fitting TRBD1. Trimming removed 0 bases from V and 4 bases from J; junction bases left unmatched: 10. Per germline, CDR1 LNHNV and CDR2 YYDKDF (reference sequence). This CDR3 is 17 amino acids long. In DNA form, the CDR3 reads TGTGCCACCAGCAGAGATCGCGGGACAGGCCTCTTCTATGGCTACACCTTC. It is translated as CATSRDRGTGLFYGYTF.

The gene calls are TRBV28 and TRBJ2-1; a weak D match, TRBD2 (5 bases). V was pared by 7 bases and J by 3 bases, with 13 bases between. CDR3 size: 14 residues. Germline V gene lookup returns CDR1 MDHEN and CDR2 SYDVKM. DNA of the CDR3: TGTGCCAGCACGGACCGGGATCACTACAATGAGCAGTTCTTC. It codes for CASTDRDHYNEQFF.

The CDR3 loop is CASIAGTSGGNEQFF. CDR3 nucleotide sequence: TGTGCCAGTATCGCGGGGACTAGCGGGGGCAATGAGCAGTTCTTC. The chain carries TRBV19 and TRBJ2-1, with 14 positions matching TRBD2. Looked up from germline, CDR1 is LNHDA and CDR2 is SQIVND (reference sequence). The J segment lost 6 bases and the V segment lost 7 bases, leaving 5 bases of the junction unmatched. This CDR3 is built from 15 residues.

The V and J genes are TRBV5-4 and TRBJ2-3; D might be TRBD1 (5 bases). V was clipped by 0 bases and J by 3 bases, with 14 bases between them. This CDR3 spans 16 amino acids. Germline lookup yields CDR1 SGHNT and CDR2 YYREEE (reference sequence). CDR3 in amino acids: CASSLGTQGGTDTQYF. The CDR3 nucleotides are TGTGCCAGCAGCTTGGGGACGCAGGGCGGAACAGATACGCAGTATTTT.

The chain uses TRBV5-1 and TRBJ2-5, with D tentatively TRBD1 or TRBD2 (6 bases each). V gave up 4 bases and J gave up 3 bases, with 16 bases separating them. CDR3 length: 15 residues. Germline values: CDR1 SGHRS, CDR2 YFSETQ. CDR3 amino acids: CASSLARGDEETQYF. The CDR3 nucleotides read TGCGCCAGCAGCCTCGCGAGGGGGGACGAAGAGACCCAGTACTTC.

The CDR3 nucleotides read TGTGCCAGCAGTGAATTCATCCATTCCGAAGCTTTCTTT. Translation: CASSEFIHSEAFF. This rearrangement joins TRBV25-1 to TRBJ1-1; D is ambiguous. This CDR3 region has 13 residues. Germline assignment: CDR1 MGHDK and CDR2 SYGVNS. Trimming took 1 base from V and 8 from J, leaving 11 bases between them.

Written as DNA, the CDR3 is TGTGCCAGTAGTTTCGGGACTAACTCCTACAATGAGCAGTTCTTC. It is translated as CASSFGTNSYNEQFF. The genes are TRBV19 and TRBJ2-1, with 7 bases aligning to TRBD2. Per the germline V gene, CDR1 is LNHDA and CDR2 is SQIVND (reference sequence). V dropped 5 bases and J dropped 0; count of bases not matched to a gene: 4. The CDR3 sequence is 15 residues long.

V is TRBV5-4 and J is TRBJ2-2; 13 nucleotides agree with TRBD2. J lost 5 bases, V lost 4 bases, and 8 bases had no gene match. Per the germline V gene, CDR1 is SGHNT and CDR2 is YYREEE (reference sequence). This CDR3 is built from 17 residues. This CDR3 is CASSRILTSGRTGELFF. CDR3 bases: TGTGCCAGCAGCCGTATTCTGACTAGCGGGAGGACCGGGGAGCTGTTTTTT.

For this clone: Germline is not matched at one junction end, which may reflect a read error. The rearrangement uses TRBV5-6 and TRBJ2-4; 11 bases map to TRBD2. The germline CDR1 and CDR2 sequences are SGHDT and YYEEEE. This CDR3 has 13 residues. Written as DNA, the CDR3 is TGTGCCAGCAGCTTGGATCCTAGCGGGAGGAGGGACTTC. It encodes CASSLDPSGRRDF.

A few counts support this clone. The V call is TRBV18, the J call TRBJ2-7; unclear D gene. This CDR3 spans 13 amino acids. The germline CDR1 and CDR2 sequences are KGHSH and LQKENI. V lost 5 bases to trimming and J lost 1 base, with 9 bases between them. The CDR3 DNA follows: TGTGCCAGCTCAACCACAGTATCCTACGAGCAGTACTTC. It encodes CASSTTVSYEQYF.

V gene TRBV4-1 combines with J gene TRBJ2-7; D possibly matches TRBD1 or TRBD2 (5 bases each). The CDR3 is 18 residues long. The germline V gene encodes CDR1 MGHRA and CDR2 YSYEKL. The V end lost 0 bases, the J end lost 3 bases, and 21 bases lay between the germline ends. CDR3 protein: CASSQDIGVGAMVYEQYF. DNA for the CDR3: TGCGCCAGCAGCCAAGACATCGGGGTAGGGGCCATGGTCTACGAGCAGTACTTC.

The chain carries TRBV6-5 and TRBJ1-2, with unresolved D. Between the trimmed V and J ends, which lost 5 bases and 3 bases, there was a span of 13 bases. This CDR3 is built from 14 residues. CDR1 and CDR2 from the germline V gene are MNHEY and SVGAGI. The CDR3, as DNA: TGTGCCAGCAGTCGGTTTAGCAGCGACTATGGCTACACCTTC. It codes for CASSRFSSDYGYTF.

This clone was counted at least ten times. Other DNA sequences in the same sample also yield this CDR3. The chain joins TRBV2 to TRBJ2-5; D is perhaps TRBD2 (5 bases). Germline assignment: CDR1 SNHLY and CDR2 FYNNEI. V lost 8 bases and J 3 bases, leaving 7 bases between the germline ends. CDR3 length equals 11 residues. As DNA, the CDR3 is TGTGCCAGCTCGGAGGAAGAGACCCAGTACTTC. Translating gives CASSEEETQYF.

This clone was counted only a few times. This sequence joins TRBV7-2 and TRBJ2-2, with TRBD2 matching 7 bases. Germline-derived CDR1 and CDR2 are SGHTA and FQGNSA. The junction had 1 base not matched to a gene; V was cut back by 2 bases and J by 1 base. The CDR3 runs 15 residues. The CDR3 loop is CASSLSSGNTGELFF. CDR3 in DNA: TGTGCCAGCAGCTTATCTAGCGGGAACACCGGGGAGCTGTTTTTT.

The chain has TRBV11-3 and TRBJ2-6; D is unresolved. V was clipped by 6 bases and J by 2 bases, with 11 bases between them. The germline V gene encodes CDR1 SGHNT and CDR2 YENEEA. The CDR3 runs 15 residues. CDR3 in amino acids: CASSTLDPGANVLTF. The CDR3 DNA reads as TGTGCCAGCAGTACTTTGGACCCTGGGGCCAACGTCCTGACTTTC.

The chain couples TRBV6-6 to TRBJ2-7, with TRBD2 matching over 8 bases. The CDR3 is made up of 14 amino acids. V was pared by 2 bases and J by 6 bases, with 6 bases of the junction left unmatched. Germline CDR1 MNHNY, CDR2 SVGAGI (reference sequence). CDR3 DNA sequence: TGTGCCAGCAGTTACGGGACTAGTGATGTCGAGCAGTACTTC. Amino acid sequence: CASSYGTSDVEQYF.

The chain links TRBV4-1 to TRBJ1-5; 8 bases agree with TRBD1. CDR3 length: 14 amino acids. Germline lookup yields CDR1 MGHRA and CDR2 YSYEKL. With V trimmed by 4 bases and J by 11 bases, 10 bases remained unmatched. CDR3 amino acids: CASSPGQGESSQHF. The CDR3 nucleotides read TGCGCCAGCAGCCCTGGACAGGGAGAATCATCCCAGCATTTT.

The gene calls are TRBV28 and TRBJ1-1; a weak D match, TRBD1 (6 bases). The ends were cut back, 1 base at V and 1 base at J, with 13 bases in the middle. In germline, CDR1 is MDHEN, CDR2 SYDVKM. The CDR3 covers 16 residues. The CDR3 loop is CASSLFDQGTNTEAFF. DNA of the CDR3: TGTGCCAGCAGTTTATTTGACCAGGGGACGAACACTGAAGCTTTCTTT.

This chain connects TRBV6-1 to TRBJ1-1; 8 bases line up with TRBD1. CDR3 length: 14 amino acids. CDR1 is MNHNS and CDR2 is SASEGT in the germline V gene. The trim removed 4 bases at V and 10 bases at J, leaving 11 bases unmatched. CDR3 residues: CASSAQDRVLGAFF. The CDR3, as DNA: TGTGCCAGCAGTGCCCAGGACAGGGTATTAGGAGCTTTCTTT.

Turning to this clone: The sample carries other DNA sequences with the same CDR3. This chain connects TRBV6-1 to TRBJ2-7; D is unresolved. Germline CDR1 reads MNHNS; CDR2 reads SASEGT. V lost 0 bases to trimming and J lost 4 bases, with 7 bases between them. This CDR3 spans 13 amino acids. The CDR3 loop reads CASSEAGSYEQYF. Written as DNA, the CDR3 is TGTGCCAGCAGTGAAGCGGGGTCATACGAGCAGTACTTC.

This clone was observed a handful of times. The chain employs TRBV19 and TRBJ1-4; no clear D. CDR3 length equals 17 residues. Germline-derived CDR1 and CDR2 are LNHDA and SQIVND (reference sequence). Trimming pared 1 base from V and 0 bases from J, leaving 12 bases between. As DNA, the CDR3 is TGTGCCAGTAGTATAGCGGCCGAGGCACCAACTAATGAAAAACTGTTTTTT. It yields the protein CASSIAAEAPTNEKLFF.

The rearrangement uses TRBV5-1 and TRBJ2-3, with D possibly being TRBD1 or TRBD2 (5 bases each). CDR1 is SGHRS and CDR2 is YFSETQ in the germline V gene. This CDR3 spans 15 amino acids. Trimming removed 0 bases at V and 4 bases at J, with 12 bases between. This CDR3 is CASSLEGQGPDTQYF. The CDR3 nucleotides are TGCGCCAGCAGCTTGGAAGGTCAGGGACCAGATACGCAGTATTTT. The variable domain in full, with the rest retrieved from reference TRBV5-1 and TRBJ2-3, is KAGVTQTPRYLIKTRGQQVTLSCSPISGHRSVSWYQQTPGQGLQFLFEYFSETQRNKGNFPGRFSGRQFSNSRSEMNVSTLELGDSALYLCASSLEGQGPDTQYFGPGTRLTVL.

The sample holds a few counts of this clone. The genes are TRBV28 and TRBJ2-5; TRBD1 might be the D (5 bases). Matching the DNA end better, TRBJ2-7 makes the J call doubtful. CDR1 and CDR2 (germline): MDHEN, SYDVKM. There are 13 residues in the CDR3. As DNA, the CDR3 is TGTGCCAGCGCCTGGGGCTCGACCGGCGAGCAGTACTTC. This sequence encodes CASAWGSTGEQYF.